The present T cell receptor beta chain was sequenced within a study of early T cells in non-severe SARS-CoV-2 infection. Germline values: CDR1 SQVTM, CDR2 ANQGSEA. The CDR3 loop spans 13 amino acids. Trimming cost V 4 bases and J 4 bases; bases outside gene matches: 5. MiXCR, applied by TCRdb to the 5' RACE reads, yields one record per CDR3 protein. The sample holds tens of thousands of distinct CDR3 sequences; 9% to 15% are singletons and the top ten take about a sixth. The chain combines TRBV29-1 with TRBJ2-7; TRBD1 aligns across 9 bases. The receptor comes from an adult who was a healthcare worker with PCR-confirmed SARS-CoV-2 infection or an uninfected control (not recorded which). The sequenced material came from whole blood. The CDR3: CSVVGDRAYEQYF. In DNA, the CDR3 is TGCAGCGTTGTAGGGGACAGGGCGTACGAGCAGTACTTC.